The T cell receptor beta chain under discussion was sequenced for a study of cytomegalovirus exposure and HLA in healthy donors. Study-wide results and limits: Presence/absence analysis assumed near-uniform sequencing depth across donors.

The PCR used 60 Vbeta and 13 Jbeta primers. The method was immunoSEQ multiplex PCR; TCRdb's version includes in-frame clones alone and lacks a portion of them. Here the sample spans about 120,000 clones, about 79% being singletons. Notes on this clone: Antigen: not known.

The source is a woman in her late teens or twenties in good health and CMV-seronegative. Source material: PBMCs.

The CDR3 nucleotides are TGTGCCAGCAGCCCTAGCGGGAGGCTCCACGAGCAGTACTTC. It yields the protein CASSPSGRLHEQYF. This chain connects TRBV6-5 to TRBJ2-7, with TRBD2 matching 11 bases. V dropped 6 bases and J dropped 5; count of bases not matched to a gene: 6. CDR1 and CDR2 from the germline V gene are MNHEY and SVGAGI. The CDR3 is 14 residues long.